This entry concerns a single T cell receptor beta chain. The antigen remains unidentified. Libraries were prepared by immunoSEQ multiplex PCR; TCRdb keeps only in-frame clonotypes and omits some of them. The sample has about 88,000 clones, 84% seen once. V lost 3 bases and J lost 4, with 9 bases in between. CDR1 MNHNY and CDR2 SVGAGI come from the germline V gene (reference sequence). The CDR3 contains 13 residues. This sample stems from a study of cytomegalovirus exposure and HLA in healthy donors. Study at large: The platform used for the 100 to 150 validation repertoires matched that of the 666 first-cohort repertoires, a later analysis reported. Study results and caveats: Subsequent analysis showed first-cohort TCR clusters tending to co-occur in some 110 validation repertoires. In vitro, three CMV-associated chains proved specific for CMV antigens.

From the roughly 120-subject validation cohort, which was separate from the approximately 700-subject first cohort, the donors were drawn. The chain joins TRBV6-6 to TRBJ1-1, with D possibly being TRBD1 (6 bases). Material for sequencing was PBMCs. The receptor's source is a woman aged 18-29 years in good health and CMV-seropositive. In nucleotides, the CDR3 is TGTGCCAGCAGTTATGGGGGCCCCACTGAAGCTTTCTTT. It translates to CASSYGGPTEAFF.